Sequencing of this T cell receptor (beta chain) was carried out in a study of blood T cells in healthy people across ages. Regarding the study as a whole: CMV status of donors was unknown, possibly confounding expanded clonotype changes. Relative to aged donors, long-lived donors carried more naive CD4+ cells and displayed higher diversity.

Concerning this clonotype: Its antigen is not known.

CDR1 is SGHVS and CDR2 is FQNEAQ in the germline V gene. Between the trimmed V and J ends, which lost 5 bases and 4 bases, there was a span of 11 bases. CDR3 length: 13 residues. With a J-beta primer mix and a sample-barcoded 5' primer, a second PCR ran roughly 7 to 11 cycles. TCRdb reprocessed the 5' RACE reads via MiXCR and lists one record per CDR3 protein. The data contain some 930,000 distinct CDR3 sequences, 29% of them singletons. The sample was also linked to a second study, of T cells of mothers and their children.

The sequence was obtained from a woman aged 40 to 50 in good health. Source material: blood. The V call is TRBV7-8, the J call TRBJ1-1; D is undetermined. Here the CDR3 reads CASSETRITEAFF. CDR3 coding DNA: TGTGCCAGCAGCGAAACACGCATCACTGAAGCTTTCTTT.